These T cell receptor beta chains were read from a single sample in a study of T cell responses to AZD1222 COVID-19 vaccine. Measured with immunoSEQ multiplex PCR; TCRdb has only the in-frame clones, and not every one. The data hold about 150,000 clones, with around 90% observed a single time. This material consisted of peripheral blood, taken 28 days after the second AZD1222 dose. These receptors came from an adult who received the AZD1222 COVID-19 vaccine. Both conserved end residues are part of each CDR3. A D gene is named only where the DNA matches it firmly. A row's size may be missing; if present it is once, few, many or a size class.

CDR3aa,CDR3nt,d_gene,v_gene,j_gene,abundance
CAWSMGTGGFYGYTF,TGTGCCTGGAGTATGGGGACAGGGGGCTTCTATGGCTACACCTTC,TRBD1,TRBV30,TRBJ1-2,NA
CASTESQETQYF,TGTGCCAGCACTGAGAGCCAAGAGACCCAGTACTTC,NA,TRBV2,TRBJ2-5,NA
CASSSRGLNTEAFF,TGTGCCAGCAGCTCCCGGGGCCTGAACACTGAAGCTTTCTTT,NA,TRBV7-6,TRBJ1-1,NA
CASSYNTGGSDTEAFF,TGTGCCAGCTCATACAATACAGGGGGCAGTGACACTGAAGCTTTCTTT,TRBD1,TRBV18,TRBJ1-1,NA
CSVELVEQFF,TGCAGCGTAGAACTAGTTGAGCAGTTCTTC,NA,TRBV29-1,TRBJ2-1,NA
CATSPGVAGHNEQFF,TGTGCCACCAGCCCAGGGGTGGCAGGGCACAATGAGCAGTTCTTC,NA,TRBV24-1,TRBJ2-1,NA
CASSPAGGIWETQYF,TGTGCCAGCAGTCCGGCAGGGGGAATTTGGGAGACCCAGTACTTC,TRBD1,TRBV9,TRBJ2-5,NA
CASSQDELATGELFF,TGCGCCAGCAGCCAGGATGAACTAGCGACCGGGGAGCTGTTTTTT,TRBD2,TRBV4-1,TRBJ2-2,few
CASSLVSSEKLFF,TGCGCCAGCAGCTTGGTATCCAGTGAAAAACTGTTTTTT,NA,TRBV5-1,TRBJ1-4,NA
CASSLGTGPDNSPLHF,TGTGCCAGCAGCTTGGGGACAGGGCCCGATAATTCACCCCTCCACTTT,TRBD1,TRBV11-2,TRBJ1-6,once
CATDKGLALYNEQFF,TGTGCCACCGACAAGGGACTAGCGCTGTACAATGAGCAGTTCTTC,TRBD2,TRBV10-3,TRBJ2-1,once
CASSPWANQPQHF,TGTGCCAGCAGCCCGTGGGCGAATCAGCCCCAGCATTTT,NA,TRBV7-2,TRBJ1-5,NA
CASSVKAGFDTQYF,TGTGCCAGCAGTGTAAAAGCGGGTTTTGATACGCAGTATTTT,NA,TRBV2,TRBJ2-3,NA
CASSPRPGGGNEQYF,TGTGCCAGCAGCCCCAGACCGGGAGGGGGGAACGAGCAGTACTTC,TRBD2,TRBV3-1/TRBV3-2,TRBJ2-7,NA
CAIARDSPPKGYTF,TGTGCCATCGCGCGGGACAGCCCTCCGAAAGGCTACACCTTC,TRBD1,TRBV10-3,TRBJ1-2,NA
CASSLVPSISSYEQYF,TGTGCCAGCAGCTTGGTTCCCAGTATAAGCTCCTACGAGCAGTACTTC,NA,TRBV5-6,TRBJ2-7,NA
CASSQGGSLAGYNEQFF,TGTGCCAGCAGCCAAGGAGGGAGTCTAGCGGGTTACAATGAGCAGTTCTTC,TRBD2,TRBV4-2,TRBJ2-1,few
CASSANPRDTQYF,TGTGCCAGTAGTGCAAATCCAAGGGATACGCAGTATTTT,NA,TRBV19,TRBJ2-3,NA
CASSLVGGGQKYEQYF,TGTGCCAGCAGCTTAGTGGGTGGAGGACAGAAATACGAGCAGTACTTC,NA,TRBV11-2,TRBJ2-7,NA
CASSDRTGVYEQYF,TGTGCCAGCAGTGACCGGACAGGGGTGTACGAGCAGTACTTC,TRBD1,TRBV6-1,TRBJ2-7,NA
CASSLGEGSNQPQHF,TGTGCCAGCAGCTTAGGGGAGGGAAGCAATCAGCCCCAGCATTTT,NA,TRBV7-6,TRBJ1-5,NA
CASRGGGGPNTGELFF,TGTGCCAGCAGGGGAGGCGGTGGACCAAACACCGGGGAGCTGTTTTTT,NA,TRBV2,TRBJ2-2,NA
CASSLTGLAGEETQYF,TGCGCCAGCAGCTTGACGGGACTAGCGGGCGAGGAGACCCAGTACTTC,TRBD2,TRBV5-1,TRBJ2-5,NA
CATSQTFGYTF,TGTGCCACCTCCCAAACCTTTGGCTACACCTTC,NA,TRBV6-5,TRBJ1-2,once
CASGPPFAGSDSGANVLTF,TGTGCTAGTGGTCCTCCTTTCGCGGGGAGCGACTCTGGGGCCAACGTCCTGACTTTC,NA,TRBV12-5,TRBJ2-6,NA
CASSVRPGISRSEAFF,TGTGCCAGCAGTGTTCGACCCGGGATTAGTAGGTCTGAAGCTTTCTTT,NA,TRBV6-1,TRBJ1-1,NA
CASSLEGGAEAFF,TGTGCCAGCAGCTTAGAGGGTGGGGCTGAAGCTTTCTTT,NA,TRBV7-8,TRBJ1-1,NA
CASSPLNMGGKLFF,TGTGCCAGCAGCCCCCTCAACATGGGGGGGAAACTGTTTTTT,NA,TRBV7-9,TRBJ1-4,once
CASSLPPTRRELFF,TGTGCCAGCAGCTTACCGCCCACCCGCCGGGAGCTGTTTTTT,NA,TRBV13,TRBJ2-2,NA
CSVGRSNTEAFF,TGCAGCGTGGGACGGTCGAACACTGAAGCTTTCTTT,NA,TRBV29-1,TRBJ1-1,NA
CASSFGVPGSYNEQFF,TGTGCCAGCAGTTTCGGGGTACCCGGCTCCTACAATGAGCAGTTCTTC,NA,TRBV27,TRBJ2-1,NA
CASGGTDYGYTF,TGTGCCAGCGGCGGGACAGACTATGGCTACACCTTC,TRBD1,TRBV5-4,TRBJ1-2,NA
CASKEGGLRRAFF,TGTGCCAGCAAGGAGGGGGGGCTCCGGAGAGCTTTCTTT,NA,TRBV28,TRBJ1-1,NA
CASSFLDRRTNEKLFF,TGTGCCAGCAGTTTCCTCGATAGACGCACTAATGAAAAACTGTTTTTT,NA,TRBV6-5,TRBJ1-4,NA
CASSLGVSGNTIYF,TGTGCCAGCAGTTTAGGGGTCTCTGGAAACACCATATATTTT,NA,TRBV28,TRBJ1-3,NA